This T cell receptor (beta chain) comes out of a study of cytomegalovirus exposure and HLA in healthy donors. Study results and limitations: In the 120 or so validation repertoires, about 95% of cluster scores exceeded 0, per a later analysis.

With regard to this clone: What it recognizes is unknown.

Germline V gives CDR1 MNHNS, CDR2 SASEGT. The CDR3 runs to 15 residues. V lost 3 bases to trimming and J lost 5 bases, with 17 bases between them. Profiled with immunoSEQ multiplex PCR; TCRdb holds only in-frame clones, not every one. The sample has 200,000 or so clones, 65% to 90% seen once; the top ten hold roughly an eighth. This TCR derives from a woman in her thirties in good health and CMV-seropositive. The chain couples TRBV6-1 to TRBJ2-7, with D possibly TRBD1 on 6 matching bases. Sequences were obtained from PBMCs. CDR3 sequence: CASSDPPGAIDEQYF. The CDR3 nucleotides are TGTGCCAGCAGTGACCCACCAGGGGCCATCGACGAGCAGTACTTC.